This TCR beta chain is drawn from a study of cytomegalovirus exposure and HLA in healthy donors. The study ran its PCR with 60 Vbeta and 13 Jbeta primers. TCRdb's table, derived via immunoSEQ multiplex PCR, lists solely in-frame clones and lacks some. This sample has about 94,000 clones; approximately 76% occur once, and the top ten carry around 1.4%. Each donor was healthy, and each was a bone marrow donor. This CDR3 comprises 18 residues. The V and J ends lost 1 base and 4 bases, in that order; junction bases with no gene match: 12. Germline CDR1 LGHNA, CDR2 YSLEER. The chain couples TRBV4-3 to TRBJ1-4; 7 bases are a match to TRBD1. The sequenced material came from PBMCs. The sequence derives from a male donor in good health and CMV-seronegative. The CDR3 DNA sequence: TGCGCCAGCAGCCAAGCCCCGGAGGGGGCGGCGGGTAATGAAAAACTGTTTTTT. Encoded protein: CASSQAPEGAAGNEKLFF.